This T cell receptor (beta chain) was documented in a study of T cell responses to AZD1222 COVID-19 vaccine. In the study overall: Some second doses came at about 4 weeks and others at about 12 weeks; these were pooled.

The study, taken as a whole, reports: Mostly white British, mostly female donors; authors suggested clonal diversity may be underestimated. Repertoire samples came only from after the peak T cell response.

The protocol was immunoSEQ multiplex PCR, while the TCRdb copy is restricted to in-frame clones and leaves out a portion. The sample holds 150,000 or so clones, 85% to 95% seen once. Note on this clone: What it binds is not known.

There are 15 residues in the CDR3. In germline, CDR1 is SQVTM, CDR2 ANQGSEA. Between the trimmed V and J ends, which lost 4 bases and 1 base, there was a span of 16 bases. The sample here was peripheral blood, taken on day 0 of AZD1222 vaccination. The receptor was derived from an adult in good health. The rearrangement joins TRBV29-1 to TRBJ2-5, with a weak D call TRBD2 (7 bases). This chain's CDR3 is CSVVDTGGVQETQYF. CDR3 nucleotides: TGCAGCGTTGTCGATACGGGGGGCGTCCAAGAGACCCAGTACTTC.